This TCR beta chain was obtained from a study of molecular identifiers for immune sequencing clone quantification. Germline loops: CDR1 MNHEY, CDR2 SMNVEV (reference sequence). Losses at the gene ends were 2 bases for V and 4 bases for J; bases not matched to a gene: 1. This CDR3 is 14 amino acids long. This clonotype has at least ten counts. TCRdb used MiXCR to reprocess the PCR reads, holding one entry per CDR3 protein. The top ten hold roughly 0.89% of the sample, which has roughly 86,000 distinct CDR3 sequences, roughly 19% seen once. V usage is TRBV27 and J usage is TRBJ2-1, with TRBD1 identical over 8 bases. This TCR was recovered from a human donor in good health. Some libraries in this study had Jurkat cell RNA spiked in. Sequencing used naive CD8+ T cells from blood, with Jurkat cell RNA spiked in. Subset of the sample: FACS-sorted CD8+CD4-CCR7+CD45RA+ naive T cells. As DNA, the CDR3 is TGTGCCAGCAGTTTAGGGACAGGTTACAATGAGCAGTTCTTC. Amino acid sequence: CASSLGTGYNEQFF.